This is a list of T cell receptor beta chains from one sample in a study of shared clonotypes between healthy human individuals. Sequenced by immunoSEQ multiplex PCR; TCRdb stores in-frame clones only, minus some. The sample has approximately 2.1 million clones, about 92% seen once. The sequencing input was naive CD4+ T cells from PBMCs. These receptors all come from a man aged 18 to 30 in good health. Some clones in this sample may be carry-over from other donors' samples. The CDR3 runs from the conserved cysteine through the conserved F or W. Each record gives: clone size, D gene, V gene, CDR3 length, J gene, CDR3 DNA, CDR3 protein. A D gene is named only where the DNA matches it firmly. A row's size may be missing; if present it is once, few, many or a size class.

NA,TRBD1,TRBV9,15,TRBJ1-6,TGTGCCAGCAGCCCAGGACAGGGTTTTATTTCACCCCTCCACTTT,CASSPGQGFISPLHF
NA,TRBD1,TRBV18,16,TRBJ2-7,TGTGCCAGCTCACCCCGTCCGGGACAGGGCTCCTACGAGCAGTACTTC,CASSPRPGQGSYEQYF
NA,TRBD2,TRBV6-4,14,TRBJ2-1,TGTGCCAATCAGCGGGGGGAACATGGCGATGAGCAGTTCTTC,CANQRGEHGDEQFF
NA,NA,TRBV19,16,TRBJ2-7,TGTGCCAGTAGCCGGGGGGGACAGGGAAGGTCTGGCGAGCAGTACTTC,CASSRGGQGRSGEQYF
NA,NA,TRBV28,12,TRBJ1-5,TGTGCCAGCAGTTTATCCCGAGGGATATGGCATTTT,CASSLSRGIWHF
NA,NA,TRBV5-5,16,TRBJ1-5,TGTGCCAGCAGCTTGGCCACAGGGATAGGCAATCAGCCCCAGCATTTT,CASSLATGIGNQPQHF
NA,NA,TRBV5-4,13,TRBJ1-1,TGTGCCAGCAGCCAGAGAGGAGGCACTGAAGCTTTCTTT,CASSQRGGTEAFF
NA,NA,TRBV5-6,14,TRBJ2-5,TGTGCCAGCAGCTCGCCTTTCGGGATAGAGACCCAGTACTTC,CASSSPFGIETQYF
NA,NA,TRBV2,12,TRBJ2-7,TGTGCCAGCAGTGAGGAGGGTTACGAGCAGTACTTC,CASSEEGYEQYF
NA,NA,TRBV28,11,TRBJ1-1,TGTGCCAGCAGTCTGGACAGAGAAGCTTTCTTT,CASSLDREAFF
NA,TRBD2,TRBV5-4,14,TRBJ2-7,TGTGCCAGCAGCCCCGGGACTAGCGCCCGAGAGCAGTACTTC,CASSPGTSAREQYF
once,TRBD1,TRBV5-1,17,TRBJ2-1,TGCGCCAGCAGCGCGGGACAGGCTCCCTCCTCCTACAATGAGCAGTTCTTC,CASSAGQAPSSYNEQFF
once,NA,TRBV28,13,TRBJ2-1,TGTGCCAGCAGTTCGGGAGCCTCCAATGAGCAGTTCTTC,CASSSGASNEQFF
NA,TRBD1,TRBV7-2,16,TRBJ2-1,TGTGCCAGCAGCGGCAGGGGGATTATTCCAGACAATGAGCAGTTCTTC,CASSGRGIIPDNEQFF
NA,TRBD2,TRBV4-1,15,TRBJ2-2,TGCGCCAGCAGCCTCGGGGGGAGAAACACCGGGGAGCTGTTTTTT,CASSLGGRNTGELFF
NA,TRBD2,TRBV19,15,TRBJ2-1,TGTGCCAGTAGTACTTTAGCGGGACGGTACAATGAGCAGTTCTTC,CASSTLAGRYNEQFF
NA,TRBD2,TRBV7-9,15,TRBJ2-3,TGTGCCAGCAGCTTAGGGACTAGCCTAACAGATACGCAGTATTTT,CASSLGTSLTDTQYF
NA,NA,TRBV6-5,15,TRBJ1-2,TGTGCCAGCAGTTACTCGAGGGGGGCCGCGGGTGGCTACACCTTC,CASSYSRGAAGGYTF
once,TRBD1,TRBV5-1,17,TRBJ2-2,TGCGCCAGCAGCTTTTCGGACAGGGGACGTACCGCCGGGGAGCTGTTTTTT,CASSFSDRGRTAGELFF
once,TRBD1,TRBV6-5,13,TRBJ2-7,TGTGCCAGCAGGAGCCGGGACAGGGGGCCGCAGTACTTC,CASRSRDRGPQYF
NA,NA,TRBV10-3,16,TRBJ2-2,TGTGCCATCAGTTACTCCTCCTCTCGGACGGACGGGGAGCTGTTTTTT,CAISYSSSRTDGELFF
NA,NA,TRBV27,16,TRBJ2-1,TGTGCCAGCAGTGGACAAAAGTGGGGCTCCTACAATGAGCAGTTCTTC,CASSGQKWGSYNEQFF
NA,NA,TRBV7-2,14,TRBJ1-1,TGTGCCAGCAAGCCGACAGCTACGAACACTGAAGCTTTCTTT,CASKPTATNTEAFF
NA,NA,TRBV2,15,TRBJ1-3,TGTGCCAGCAGTGATTCAATCGGTTCTGGAAACACCATATATTTT,CASSDSIGSGNTIYF
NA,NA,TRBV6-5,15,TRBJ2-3,TGTGCCAGCAGCAACCTTGGGACTCTAGGGGGTACGCAGTATTTT,CASSNLGTLGGTQYF
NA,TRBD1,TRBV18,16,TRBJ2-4,TGTGCCAGCTCACTTGGACAGGGGGTGGACAAAAACATTCAGTACTTC,CASSLGQGVDKNIQYF
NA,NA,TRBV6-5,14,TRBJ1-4,TGTGCCAGCAGTCTGCGAGGGGGGAATGAAAAACTGTTTTTT,CASSLRGGNEKLFF
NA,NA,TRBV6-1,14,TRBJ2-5,TGTGCCAGCAGTGCCCGGGCCACCAAAGAGACCCAGTACTTC,CASSARATKETQYF
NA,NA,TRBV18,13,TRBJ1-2,TGTGCCAGCTCCCCGAGCCCAGGGTATGGCTACACCTTC,CASSPSPGYGYTF
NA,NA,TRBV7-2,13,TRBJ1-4,TGTGCCAGCAGCCCGGGGCCGAATGAAAAACTGTTTTTT,CASSPGPNEKLFF
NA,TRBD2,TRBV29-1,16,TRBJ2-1,TGCAGCGTTGAATTAGCGCTAAGCGGGAGAAGAGGGGAGCAGTTCTTC,CSVELALSGRRGEQFF
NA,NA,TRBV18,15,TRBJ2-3,TGTGCCAGCTCACGGGACACACTAGGCACAGATACGCAGTATTTT,CASSRDTLGTDTQYF
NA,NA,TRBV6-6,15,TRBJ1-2,TGTGCCAGCAGTGACGGAAGGACAGAAGTAAATGGCTACACCTTC,CASSDGRTEVNGYTF
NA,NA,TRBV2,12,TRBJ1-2,TGTGCCAGCAGAGCGACAGTCTCCGGCTACACCTTC,CASRATVSGYTF
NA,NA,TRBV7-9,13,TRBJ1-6,TGTGCCAGCAGCTCCGGACTGAATTCACCCCTCCACTTT,CASSSGLNSPLHF